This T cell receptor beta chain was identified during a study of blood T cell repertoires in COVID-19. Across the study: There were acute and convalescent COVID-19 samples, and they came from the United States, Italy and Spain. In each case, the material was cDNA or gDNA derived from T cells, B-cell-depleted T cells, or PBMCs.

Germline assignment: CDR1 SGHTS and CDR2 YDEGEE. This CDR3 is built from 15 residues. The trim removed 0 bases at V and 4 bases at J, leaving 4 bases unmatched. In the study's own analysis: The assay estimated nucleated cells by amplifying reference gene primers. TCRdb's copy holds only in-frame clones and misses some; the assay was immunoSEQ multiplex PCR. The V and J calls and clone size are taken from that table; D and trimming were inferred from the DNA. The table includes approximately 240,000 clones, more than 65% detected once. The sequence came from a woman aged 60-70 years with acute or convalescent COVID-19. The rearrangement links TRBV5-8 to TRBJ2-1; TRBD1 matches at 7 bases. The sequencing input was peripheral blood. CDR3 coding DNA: TGTGCCAGCAGCTTGGATGGGACAGTTTACAATGAGCAGTTCTTC. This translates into CASSLDGTVYNEQFF.